A selection of T cell receptor beta chains follows, all from one sample in a study of CD8 T cells in Susac syndrome. TCRdb itself ran the immunoSEQ multiplex PCR reads through MiXCR, one entry per CDR3 protein. This sample yields 300,000 to 350,000 distinct CDR3 sequences, of which roughly 94% are seen a single time; about 0.07% belongs to the top ten. Sample: CD4+ T cells from PBMCs. These receptors all come from a human donor with multiple sclerosis. The CDR3 runs from the conserved cysteine through the conserved F or W. The D gene is left open where the match is weak.

d_gene | j_gene | v_gene | CDR3aa
- | TRBJ1-4 | TRBV7-8 | CASSLGRVNEKLFF
- | TRBJ2-1 | TRBV18 | CASSEGTLSYNEQFF
- | TRBJ2-3 | TRBV24-1 | CATSQIGRMTDTQYF
TRBD2 | TRBJ2-3 | TRBV3-1 | CASSPSLSGVVHTQYF
- | TRBJ2-1 | TRBV12-5 | CASGSGKMEDEQFF
TRBD1 | TRBJ1-3 | TRBV6-1 | CASSEALRGQGRNTIYF
TRBD1 | TRBJ2-6 | TRBV25-1 | CATSGQLSGANVLTF
- | TRBJ1-2 | TRBV7-9 | CATPSETTSVVYTF
- | TRBJ2-3 | TRBV6-2/TRBV6-3 | CATQGGPDTQYF
TRBD1 | TRBJ2-4 | TRBV19 | CASNPAGTGYGNIQYF
TRBD2 | TRBJ2-7 | TRBV13 | CASSSWTSGVGYEQYF
- | TRBJ2-2 | TRBV5-1 | CASSLLPGNTGELFF
TRBD1 | TRBJ2-2 | TRBV11-1 | CASSSLSAGKTGRRLGELFF
- | TRBJ2-2 | TRBV5-4 | CASSFRGAHTGELFF